The sequence of this T cell receptor beta chain was determined in a study of T cells in Graves' hyperthyroidism and ophthalmopathy. Study results and caveats: Most clonotypes that expanded in the thyroid above 0.001 also showed up in blood. Onset of ophthalmopathy came a median approximately 6.8 months after the model predicted it.

This clonotype was seen only a few times. Its antigen is unidentified. The ends were cut back, 2 bases at V and 0 bases at J, with 7 bases in the middle. CDR3 length: 13 amino acids. Germline V gene data show CDR1 as DFQATT and CDR2 as SNEGSKA (reference sequence). Diagnosing involved the use of clinical symptoms, serum thyroxine and TRAb, thyroid ultrasound and orbital computed tomography. TCR beta CDR3 sequences were amplified from RNA transcripts. First-round RT-PCR with HTBI primers amplified the TCR CDR3 region. TCRdb redid the calling of the multiplex PCR reads with MiXCR, one entry per CDR3 protein. The sample carries 500,000 to 800,000 distinct CDR3 sequences, 40% to 55% recorded once.

The specimen was peripheral blood or thyroid tissue (not recorded which). The chain carries TRBV20-1 and TRBJ1-1; D gene uncertain. The sequence was obtained from an adult man with Graves' disease, either hyperthyroidism or ophthalmopathy (not recorded which). CDR3 nucleotide sequence: TGCAGTGCTAGAAGGACGTTGAACACTGAAGCTTTCTTT. Translated, it gives CSARRTLNTEAFF.